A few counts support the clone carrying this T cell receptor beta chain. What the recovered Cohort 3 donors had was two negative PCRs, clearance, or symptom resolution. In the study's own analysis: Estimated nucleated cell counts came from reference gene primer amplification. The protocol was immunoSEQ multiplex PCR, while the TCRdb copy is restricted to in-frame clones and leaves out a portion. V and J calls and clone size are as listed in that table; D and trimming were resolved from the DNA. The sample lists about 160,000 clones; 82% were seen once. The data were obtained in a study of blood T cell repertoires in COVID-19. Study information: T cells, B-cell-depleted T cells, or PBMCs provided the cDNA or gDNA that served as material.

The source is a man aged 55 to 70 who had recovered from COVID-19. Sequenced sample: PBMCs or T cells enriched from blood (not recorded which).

The CDR3: CASSRRSRGEKLFF. The CDR3 nucleotides are TGTGCCAGTAGTAGACGGAGCAGAGGGGAAAAACTGTTTTTT. This chain uses TRBV19 with TRBJ1-4; D gene unclear. V shed 4 bases and J shed 8 bases, with 14 bases lying between them. The CDR3 sequence is 14 residues long. The germline gives CDR1 LNHDA, CDR2 SQIVND (reference sequence).